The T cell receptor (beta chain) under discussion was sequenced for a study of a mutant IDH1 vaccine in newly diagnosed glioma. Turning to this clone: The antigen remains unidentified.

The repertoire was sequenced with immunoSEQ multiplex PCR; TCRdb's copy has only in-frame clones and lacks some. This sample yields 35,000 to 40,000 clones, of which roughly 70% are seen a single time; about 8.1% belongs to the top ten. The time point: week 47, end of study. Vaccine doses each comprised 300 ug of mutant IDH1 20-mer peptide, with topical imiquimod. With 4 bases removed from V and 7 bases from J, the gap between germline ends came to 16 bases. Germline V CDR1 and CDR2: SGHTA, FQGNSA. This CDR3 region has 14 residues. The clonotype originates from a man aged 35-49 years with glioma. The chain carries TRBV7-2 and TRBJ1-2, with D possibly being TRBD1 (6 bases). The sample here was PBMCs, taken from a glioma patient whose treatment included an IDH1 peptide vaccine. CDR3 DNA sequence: TGTGCCAGCAGCTCGACGACAGGCCCAGGTGGCTACACCTTC. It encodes CASSSTTGPGGYTF.